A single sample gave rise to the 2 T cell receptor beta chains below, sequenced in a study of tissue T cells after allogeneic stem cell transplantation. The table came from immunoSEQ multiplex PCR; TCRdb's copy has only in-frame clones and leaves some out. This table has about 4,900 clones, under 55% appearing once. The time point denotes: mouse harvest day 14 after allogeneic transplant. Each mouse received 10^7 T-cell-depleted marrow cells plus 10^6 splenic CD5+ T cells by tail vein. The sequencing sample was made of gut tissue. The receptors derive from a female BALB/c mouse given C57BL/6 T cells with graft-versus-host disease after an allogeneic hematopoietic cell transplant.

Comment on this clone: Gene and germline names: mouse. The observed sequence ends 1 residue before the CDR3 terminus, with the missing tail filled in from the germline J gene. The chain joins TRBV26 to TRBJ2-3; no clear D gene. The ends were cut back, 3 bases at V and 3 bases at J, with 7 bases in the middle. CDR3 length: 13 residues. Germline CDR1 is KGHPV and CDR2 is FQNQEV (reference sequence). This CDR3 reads CASSLRRAETLYF. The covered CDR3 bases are TGTGCCAGCAGTCTTCGGCGGGCAGAAACGCTGTAT. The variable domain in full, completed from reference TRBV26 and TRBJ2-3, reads NSKVIQTPRYLVKGQGQKAKMRCIPEKGHPVVFWYQQNKNNEFKFLINFQNQEVLQQIDMTEKRFSAECPSNSPCSLEIQSSEAGDSALYLCASSLRRAETLYFGSGTRLTVL.

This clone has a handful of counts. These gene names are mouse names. CDR3 DNA (partial): TGTGCCAGCAGTTTGACAGGGGGGAACACAGAAGTCTTC. It is translated as CASSLTGGNTEVF. The CDR3 in its entirety is CASSLTGGNTEVFF. V and J are TRBV13-3 and TRBJ1-1; TRBD1 matches at 9 bases. The sequenced fragment ends 1 residue before the CDR3 boundary, so the rest is inferred from the germline J gene. CDR1 is NNHDY, CDR2 SYVADS, per germline. This CDR3 region has 14 residues. The V segment lost 4 bases and the J segment 1 base; nucleotides outside the gene matches: 2.